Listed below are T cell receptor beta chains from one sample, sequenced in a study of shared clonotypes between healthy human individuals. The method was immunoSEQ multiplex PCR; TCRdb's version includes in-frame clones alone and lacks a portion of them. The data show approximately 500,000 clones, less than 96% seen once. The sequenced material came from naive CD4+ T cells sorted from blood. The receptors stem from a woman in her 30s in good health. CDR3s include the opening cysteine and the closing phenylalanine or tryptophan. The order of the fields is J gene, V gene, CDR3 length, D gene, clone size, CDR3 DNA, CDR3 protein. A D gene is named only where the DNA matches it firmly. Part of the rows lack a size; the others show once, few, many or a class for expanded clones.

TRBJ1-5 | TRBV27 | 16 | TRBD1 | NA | TGTGCCAGCAGTTTTTCCGGACAGGGAGGTGGTCAGCCCCAGCATTTT | CASSFSGQGGGQPQHF
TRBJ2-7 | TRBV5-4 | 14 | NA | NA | TGTGCCAGCAGCTTGTACGCGACGAATTACGAGCAGTACTTC | CASSLYATNYEQYF
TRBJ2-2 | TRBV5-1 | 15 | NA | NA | TGCGCCAGCAGCTTGAACGATCCTGGGCCCGGGGAGCTGTTTTTT | CASSLNDPGPGELFF
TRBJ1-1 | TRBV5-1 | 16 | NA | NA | TGCGCCAGCAGGGACCGAGGACGGGGCGAGGCCTCTGAAGCTTTCTTT | CASRDRGRGEASEAFF
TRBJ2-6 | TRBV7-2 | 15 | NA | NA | TGTGCCAGCAGCTTAGCGGGGCTTGGGGCCAACGTCCTGACTTTC | CASSLAGLGANVLTF
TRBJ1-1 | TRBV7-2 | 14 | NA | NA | TGTGCCGGGACTCCGGGACACATGAACACTGAAGCTTTCTTT | CAGTPGHMNTEAFF
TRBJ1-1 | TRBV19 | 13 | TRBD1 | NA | TGTGCCAGTAGTAAACAGGGGGCCTCTGAAGCTTTCTTT | CASSKQGASEAFF
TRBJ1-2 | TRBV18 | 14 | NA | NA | TGTGCCAGCTCACCAAACGACGGCGACTATGGCTACACCTTC | CASSPNDGDYGYTF
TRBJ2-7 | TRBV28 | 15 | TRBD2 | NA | TGTGCCACCAAAAACTCCGGGACTAGCGGGTACGAGCAGTACTTC | CATKNSGTSGYEQYF
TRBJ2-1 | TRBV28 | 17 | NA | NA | TGTGCCAGCAGTTCAGGGTGGGGAGTAAGCTCCTACAATGAGCAGTTCTTC | CASSSGWGVSSYNEQFF
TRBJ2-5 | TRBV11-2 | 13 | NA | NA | TGTGCCAGCAGCCGAGGCAGTCAAGAGACCCAGTACTTC | CASSRGSQETQYF
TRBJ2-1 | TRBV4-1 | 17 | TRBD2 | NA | TGCGCCAGCAGCCAAGATTCGGGACTAGCGGTATACAATGAGCAGTTCTTC | CASSQDSGLAVYNEQFF
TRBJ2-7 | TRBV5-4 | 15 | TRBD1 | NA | TGTGCCAGCAGCTTGGGGACAGGCTTCTCCTACGAGCAGTACTTC | CASSLGTGFSYEQYF
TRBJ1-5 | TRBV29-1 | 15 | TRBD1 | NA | TGCAGCGTTGCTATCGGAGGGGGCCTCGATCAGCCCCAGCATTTT | CSVAIGGGLDQPQHF
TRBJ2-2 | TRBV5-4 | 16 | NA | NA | TGTGCCAGCAGCTTGCCTCGTCCCGCCAGATCCGGGGAGCTGTTTTTT | CASSLPRPARSGELFF
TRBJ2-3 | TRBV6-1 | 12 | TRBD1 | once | TGTGCCAGCAGGAGGGACAGGAGGACGCAGTATTTT | CASRRDRRTQYF
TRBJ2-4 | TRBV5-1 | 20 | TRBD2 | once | TGCGCCAGCAGCCTCGGACTAGCGGGAGGTCCGACACTAGCCAAAAACATTCAGTACTTC | CASSLGLAGGPTLAKNIQYF
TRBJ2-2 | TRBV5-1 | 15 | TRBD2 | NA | TGCGCCAGCAGCTTCCAAGCGGGAGTCACCGGGGAGCTGTTTTTT | CASSFQAGVTGELFF
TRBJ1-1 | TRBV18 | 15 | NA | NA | TGTGCCAGCTCCCGACTAGACTGGGGCAACACTGAAGCTTTCTTT | CASSRLDWGNTEAFF
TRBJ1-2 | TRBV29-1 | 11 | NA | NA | TGCAGCGTTAGGGGGGGACATGGCTACACCTTC | CSVRGGHGYTF
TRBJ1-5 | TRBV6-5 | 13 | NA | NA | TGTGCCAGCAGTTACTCAGGGGAACAGCCCCAGCATTTT | CASSYSGEQPQHF
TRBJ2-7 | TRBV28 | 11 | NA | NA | TGTGCCAGCAGTTACTCGGGGGAGCAGTACTTC | CASSYSGEQYF
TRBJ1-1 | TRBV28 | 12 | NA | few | TGTGCCAGCCTAACCCGACCGGAAAAGGCTTTCTTT | CASLTRPEKAFF
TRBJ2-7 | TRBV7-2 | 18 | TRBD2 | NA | TGTGCCAGCAGCCGAAAACGTACGCGGGAGGTGTACGCCTACGAGCAGTACTTC | CASSRKRTREVYAYEQYF
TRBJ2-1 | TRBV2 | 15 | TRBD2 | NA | TGTGCCAGCAGAGAGCTGGGACTAGCGGCGGGTGAGCAGTTCTTC | CASRELGLAAGEQFF
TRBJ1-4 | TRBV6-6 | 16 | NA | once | TGTGCCAGCAGTTACGGGGGAGGGGTAATTAATGAAAAACTGTTTTTT | CASSYGGGVINEKLFF
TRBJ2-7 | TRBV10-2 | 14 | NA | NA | TGCGCCAGCACTATCCCTGGCAGAACCTACGAGCAGTACTTC | CASTIPGRTYEQYF
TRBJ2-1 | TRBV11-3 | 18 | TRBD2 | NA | TGTGCCAGCAGCTTAGTCCAGTGTGAGCGGGAGGGTTACAATGAGCAGTTCTTC | CASSLVQCEREGYNEQFF
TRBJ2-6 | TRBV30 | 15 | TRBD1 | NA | TGTGCAGCCGGGACAGGAAGCTCTGGGGCCAACGTCCTGACTTTC | CAAGTGSSGANVLTF
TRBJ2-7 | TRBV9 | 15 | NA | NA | TGTGCCAGCAGCGTAGCTCAGGGCAGCTCCTACGAGCAGTACTTC | CASSVAQGSSYEQYF
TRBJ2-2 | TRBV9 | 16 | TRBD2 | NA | TGTGCCAGCAGCGTACTAGCGGGAGGGTGGATCGGGGAGCTGTTTTTT | CASSVLAGGWIGELFF
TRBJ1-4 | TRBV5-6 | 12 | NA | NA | TGTGCCAGCAGCTTGGATGGGTCTCGGCTGTTTTTT | CASSLDGSRLFF
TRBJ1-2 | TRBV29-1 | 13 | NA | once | TGCAGCGTTGAGTCTGTCCGACGGGGGGGCTACACCTTC | CSVESVRRGGYTF
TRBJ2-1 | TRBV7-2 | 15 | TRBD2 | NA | TGTGCCAGCAGCCCGACTAGCGGACCGTACGATGAGCAGTTCTTC | CASSPTSGPYDEQFF
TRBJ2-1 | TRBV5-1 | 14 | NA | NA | TGCGCCAGCAGCGAACCTAGCTCCTACAATGAGCAGTTCTTC | CASSEPSSYNEQFF
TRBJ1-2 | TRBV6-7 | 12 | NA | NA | TGTGCCGGGGTACGGGCGAACTATGGCTACACCTTC | CAGVRANYGYTF
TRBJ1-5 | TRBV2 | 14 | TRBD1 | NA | TGTGCCAGCAGTGGGACAGGGGGGTTGCGGCCCCAGCATTTT | CASSGTGGLRPQHF
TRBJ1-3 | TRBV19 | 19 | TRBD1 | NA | TGTGCCAGTAGTTCGGGACAGGGTTCTGTCGAAGACTCTGGAAACACCATATATTTT | CASSSGQGSVEDSGNTIYF
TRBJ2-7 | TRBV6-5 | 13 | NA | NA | TGTGCCAGCAGATCGGGTCTCCCCTACGAGCAGTACTTC | CASRSGLPYEQYF
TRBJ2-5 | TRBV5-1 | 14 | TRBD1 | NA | TGCGCCAGCAGCCCCTCAGGGGGCTTAGAGACCCAGTACTTC | CASSPSGGLETQYF
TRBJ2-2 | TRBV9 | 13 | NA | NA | TGTGCCAGCAGCGTAGTACCCACCGGGGAGCTGTTTTTT | CASSVVPTGELFF
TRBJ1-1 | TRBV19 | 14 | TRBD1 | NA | TGTGCCAGTAGTTACCTAGGGACAGGGTTATCAGCTTTCTTT | CASSYLGTGLSAFF